This TCR beta chain was sequenced during a study of patients and donors after allogeneic stem cell transplantation. Germline V gene sequence: CDR1 KGHSH, CDR2 LQKENI. Trimming removed 4 bases from V and 0 bases from J, with 9 bases in between. CDR3 length: 14 amino acids. TCRdb called the RT-PCR reads again in MiXCR, with one record for every CDR3 protein. The profile shows 110,000 or so distinct CDR3 sequences, around 33% of them singletons. What was sequenced was blood, either unsorted or a sorted T cell fraction (not recorded which). This chain uses TRBV18 with TRBJ1-1; D is ambiguous. This receptor was identified in a human donor who was either an allogeneic HSCT recipient or a stem cell or donor lymphocyte infusion donor (not recorded which). It is not recorded whose cells these are; they may come from a transplant donor. Here the CDR3 DNA reads TGTGCCAGCTCACGACGGAACTTGAACACTGAAGCTTTCTTT. It codes for CASSRRNLNTEAFF.